The 15 T cell receptor beta chains below were found in one sample sequenced in a study of cytomegalovirus exposure and HLA in healthy donors. PCR primers comprised 60 Vbeta and 13 Jbeta primers. Data came from immunoSEQ multiplex PCR; TCRdb stores just in-frame clones and leaves some out. The sample lists 150,000 to 200,000 clones, roughly 77% seen once, with about 1.6% in the top ten. The sample comprised PBMCs. The receptor set was obtained from a woman aged 50 to 65 in good health and CMV-seronegative.

The table lists this clone with a few counts. The CDR3 sequence is CASSLNRQTYEQYF. As DNA, the CDR3 is TGTGCCAGCAGTTTAAACAGGCAGACCTACGAGCAGTACTTC. The chain carries TRBV6-5 and TRBJ2-7, with D possibly TRBD1 on 5 matching bases. The CDR3 length is 14 residues. V was clipped by 4 bases and J by 2 bases, with 12 bases between them. The germline gives CDR1 MNHEY, CDR2 SVGAGI.

This rearrangement joins TRBV10-3 to TRBJ1-1; 7 bases are shared with TRBD1. This CDR3 has 15 residues. With 2 bases clipped from V and 2 bases from J, the junction kept 5 bases outside the gene matches. Germline assignment: CDR1 ENHRY and CDR2 SYGVKD. The CDR3 sequence: CAISEGGQYNTEAFF. As DNA, the CDR3 is TGTGCCATCAGTGAGGGGGGACAGTACAACACTGAAGCTTTCTTT.

The genes are TRBV7-9 and TRBJ1-1, with D possibly being TRBD1 (6 bases). The CDR3 is 15 residues long. The germline V and J ends were trimmed by 5 bases and 6 bases, with 19 bases remaining between them. From germline, CDR1 is SEHNR and CDR2 FQNEAQ (reference sequence). CDR3 sequence (DNA): TGTGCCAGCAGCGACGGGGGGCGGGGCAGTTCTGAAGCTTTCTTT. Encoded protein: CASSDGGRGSSEAFF.

This clone was counted once. The chain combines TRBV5-1 with TRBJ2-2; D might be TRBD2 (5 bases). The CDR3 spans 15 residues. With 0 bases removed from V and 5 bases from J, the gap between germline ends came to 11 bases. Germline CDR1 reads SGHRS; CDR2 reads YFSETQ. The CDR3 nucleotides read TGCGCCAGCAGCTTGGTCCGGGAAGGGACCGGGGAGCTGTTTTTT. Encoded protein: CASSLVREGTGELFF.

This chain links TRBV5-1 with TRBJ1-1; D possibly corresponds to TRBD1 (5 bases). The CDR3 is 14 residues long. Germline V gives CDR1 SGHRS, CDR2 YFSETQ. Trimming removed 6 bases from V and 1 base from J, with 13 bases in between. The CDR3 region has the DNA TGCGCCAGCAACGCGGGACGGCAGAACACTGAAGCTTTCTTT. Protein product: CASNAGRQNTEAFF.

V and J are TRBV11-3 and TRBJ1-6, with D hard to call. Trimming took 5 bases from V and 9 from J, leaving 11 bases between them. CDR1 and CDR2 from the germline V gene are SGHNT and YENEEA. This CDR3 region has 13 residues. In nucleotides, the CDR3 is TGTGCCAGCAGCGTAACAAGCGGTTCACCCCTCCACTTT. It encodes CASSVTSGSPLHF.

The CDR3 loop is CASSPGTGSGELFF. CDR3 in DNA: TGTGCCAGCAGCCCCGGGACAGGGTCCGGGGAGCTGTTTTTT. The V call is TRBV7-9, the J call TRBJ2-2; 9 nucleotides agree with TRBD1. Germline V lookup: CDR1 SEHNR, CDR2 FQNEAQ (reference sequence). Trimming removed 5 bases from V and 6 bases from J; junction bases left unmatched: 4. The CDR3 length is 14 residues.

J is TRBJ2-7 and V is TRBV7-2, with 7 bases fitting TRBD1. With 4 bases clipped from V and 4 bases from J, the junction kept 10 bases outside the gene matches. From germline, CDR1 is SGHTA and CDR2 FQGNSA. This CDR3 region has 15 residues. The DNA of the CDR3 is TGTGCCAGCAGCTCAGCCGGGACAGTGGCGTACGAGCAGTACTTC. This encodes CASSSAGTVAYEQYF.

This chain joins TRBV19 and TRBJ2-5, with 8 bases fitting TRBD2. V dropped 4 bases and J dropped 0; count of bases not matched to a gene: 1. Germline V CDR1 and CDR2: LNHDA, SQIVND (reference sequence). The CDR3 spans 14 residues. For the CDR3, the DNA is TGTGCCAGTAGTAGCGGGGGGAACCAAGAGACCCAGTACTTC. It codes for CASSSGGNQETQYF.

V usage is TRBV9 and J usage is TRBJ1-5, with 8 bases that match TRBD1. The CDR3 has 14 residues. Germline values: CDR1 SGDLS, CDR2 YYNGEE. V lost 3 bases to trimming and J lost 7 bases; unmatched junction nucleotides: 6. The CDR3 coding sequence is TGTGCCAGCAGCGATGGACAGGGCCGCCAGCCCCAGCATTTT. This translates into CASSDGQGRQPQHF.

In this sample, this clone turned up a few times. The rearrangement uses TRBV6-5 and TRBJ2-3, with 10 nucleotides matching TRBD2. In germline, CDR1 is MNHEY, CDR2 SVGAGI. Losses at the gene ends were 5 bases for V and 2 bases for J; bases not matched to a gene: 4. The CDR3 covers 15 residues. The CDR3 DNA reads TGTGCCAGCAGTCCGGGACTAGCGAACACAGATACGCAGTATTTT. Protein sequence: CASSPGLANTDTQYF.

This chain connects TRBV7-6 to TRBJ1-1; weak D call: TRBD1 (5 bases). CDR1 and CDR2 from the germline V gene are SGHVS and FNYEAQ. The ends were cut back, 0 bases at V and 6 bases at J, with 11 bases in the middle. This CDR3 is built from 14 residues. CDR3 sequence (DNA): TGTGCCAGCAGCTTAGCGGCCGGGGGATCTGAAGCTTTCTTT. Amino acid sequence: CASSLAAGGSEAFF.

This chain joins TRBV6-1 and TRBJ2-1; TRBD2 is a possible D gene (5 bases). The germline V and J ends were trimmed by 4 bases and 0 bases, with 10 bases remaining between them. Germline V gene lookup returns CDR1 MNHNS and CDR2 SASEGT. The CDR3 extends over 15 amino acids. CDR3 in DNA: TGTGCCAGCAGTGGGACTCCAAGCTCCTACAATGAGCAGTTCTTC. Residues: CASSGTPSSYNEQFF.

The V call is TRBV6-1, the J call TRBJ1-4, with TRBD1 matching 7 bases. V was pared by 7 bases and J by 4 bases, with 9 bases of the junction left unmatched. The CDR3 sequence is 15 residues long. Germline assignment: CDR1 MNHNS and CDR2 SASEGT. This CDR3 is CASNPNRGLNEKLFF. Written as DNA, the CDR3 is TGTGCCAGCAACCCCAACAGGGGCCTTAATGAAAAACTGTTTTTT.

The chain couples TRBV5-4 to TRBJ2-1, with TRBD1 identical over 9 bases. This CDR3 has 15 amino acids. Germline trimming cut 1 base from V and 5 bases from J; bases unmatched to any gene: 4. In germline, CDR1 is SGHNT, CDR2 YYREEE (reference sequence). The CDR3 here is CASSLRQGGNNEQFF. As DNA, the CDR3 is TGTGCCAGCAGCTTGAGACAGGGGGGGAACAATGAGCAGTTCTTC.